Shown below are 6 T cell receptor beta chains from a single sample sequenced in a study of Tregs in tolerant kidney transplant recipients. Some clones are missing from TCRdb's copy, which holds only in-frame ones; the method was immunoSEQ multiplex PCR. Of about 14,000 clones listed, over 75% are singletons. Sequencing used Tregs from blood, obtained before the transplant. These receptors all come from a human donor who received a combined kidney and bone marrow transplant.

The rearrangement uses TRBV5-1 and TRBJ2-1; D remains unclear. Between the trimmed V and J ends, which lost 4 bases and 4 bases, there was a span of 9 bases. Germline V CDR1 and CDR2: SGHRS, YFSETQ. The CDR3 covers 13 residues. CDR3: CASSIQSYNEQFF. CDR3 sequence (DNA): TGCGCCAGCAGCATACAGAGTTACAATGAGCAGTTCTTC.

The chain combines TRBV7-2 with TRBJ2-3; TRBD2 matches at 7 bases. The CDR3 runs to 16 residues. V lost 5 bases, J lost 2 bases, and 10 bases stayed unmatched. Germline values: CDR1 SGHTA, CDR2 FQGNSA. The CDR3 here is CASSLTGGLYTDTQYF. The CDR3 DNA reads as TGTGCCAGCAGCCTAACGGGGGGTCTTTACACAGATACGCAGTATTTT. Complete variable domain (other parts from reference TRBV7-2 and TRBJ2-3): GAGVSQSPSNKVTEKGKDVELRCDPISGHTALYWYRQSLGQGLEFLIYFQGNSAPDKSGLPSDRFSAERTGGSVSTLTIQRTQQEDSAVYLCASSLTGGLYTDTQYFGPGTRLTVL.

V gene TRBV5-1 combines with J gene TRBJ1-4; D gene unclear. Trimming took off 0 bases at V and 5 bases at J, with 8 bases between the two ends. Germline V gives CDR1 SGHRS, CDR2 YFSETQ. The CDR3 covers 14 residues. CDR3 bases: TGCGCCAGCAGCTTGGGAGGGTTCAATGAAAAACTGTTTTTT. This codes for CASSLGGFNEKLFF. Drawing the rest from reference TRBV5-1 and TRBJ1-4, the complete variable domain is KAGVTQTPRYLIKTRGQQVTLSCSPISGHRSVSWYQQTPGQGLQFLFEYFSETQRNKGNFPGRFSGRQFSNSRSEMNVSTLELGDSALYLCASSLGGFNEKLFFGSGTQLSVL.

This clone has more than one count but fewer than ten. The J gene is TRBJ2-3, the V gene TRBV5-5; 10 bases match TRBD1. Trimming at V came to 0 bases and at J to 4 bases, leaving 2 bases not matched to a gene. The CDR3 runs 15 residues. Germline loops: CDR1 SGHKS, CDR2 YYEKEE (reference sequence). The CDR3, as DNA: TGTGCCAGCAGCTTGGGGGACAGGGGCCCAGATACGCAGTATTTT. The encoded protein is CASSLGDRGPDTQYF.

This clone was seen only a few times. Mismatch with germline at one junction end may stem from a read error. The chain uses TRBV2 and TRBJ1-2; D remains unclear. This CDR3 contains 11 residues. Germline V gives CDR1 SNHLY, CDR2 FYNNEI. The CDR3 sequence is CASSEARAGLF. CDR3 nucleotides: TGTGCCAGCAGTGAAGCGCGGGCAGGCTTATTC.

The chain uses TRBV6-5 and TRBJ1-2, with 8 positions matching TRBD1. There are 15 residues in the CDR3. The trim removed 5 bases at V and 7 bases at J, leaving 12 bases unmatched. Germline CDR1 is MNHEY and CDR2 is SVGAGI. The chain's CDR3 is CASSPTPTGVRGYTF. CDR3 bases: TGTGCCAGCAGTCCCACGCCGACAGGGGTTCGTGGCTACACCTTC.